The clone carrying this TCR beta chain appeared once. Extracted RNA was reverse transcribed, and the resulting cDNA served as sequencing template. The repertoire was sequenced with immunoSEQ multiplex PCR; TCRdb's copy has only in-frame clones and lacks some. Among 150,000 to 200,000 clones listed, about 72% were seen once. Alopecia areata patients provided lesional scalp punch biopsies and peripheral blood, both collected for the study. The CDR3 runs 16 residues. CDR1 is SNHLY, CDR2 FYNNEI, per germline. V was cut by 4 bases and J by 2 bases, with 15 bases left in between. These data are taken from a study of CD8+ T cells in alopecia areata.

The receptor comes from a human donor with alopecia areata. This sample comprised CD8+ T cells sorted from blood, obtained at week 0. V usage is TRBV2 and J usage is TRBJ1-5; D ambiguous. CDR3 bases: TGTGCCAGCAGTGCGGCGGAGTGGACCGGCAATCAGCCCCAGCATTTT. Its protein is CASSAAEWTGNQPQHF.